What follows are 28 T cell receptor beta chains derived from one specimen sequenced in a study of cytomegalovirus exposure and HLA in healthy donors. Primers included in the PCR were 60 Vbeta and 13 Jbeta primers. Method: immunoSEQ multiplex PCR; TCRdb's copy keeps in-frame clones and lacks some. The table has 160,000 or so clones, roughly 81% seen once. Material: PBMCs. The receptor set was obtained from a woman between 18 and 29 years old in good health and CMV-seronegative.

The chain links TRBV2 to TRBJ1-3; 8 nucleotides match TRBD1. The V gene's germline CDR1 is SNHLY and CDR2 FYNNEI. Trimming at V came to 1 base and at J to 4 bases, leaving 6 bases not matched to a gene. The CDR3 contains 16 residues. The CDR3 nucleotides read TGTGCCAGCAGTGAAGGGACAGGGAACTCCGGAAACACCATATATTTT. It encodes CASSEGTGNSGNTIYF.

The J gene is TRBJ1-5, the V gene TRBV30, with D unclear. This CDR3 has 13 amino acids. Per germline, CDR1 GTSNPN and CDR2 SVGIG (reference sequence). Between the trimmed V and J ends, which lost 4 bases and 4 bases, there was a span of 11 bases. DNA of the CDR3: TGTGCCTGGAATAGAGGAAAGAATCAGCCCCAGCATTTT. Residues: CAWNRGKNQPQHF.

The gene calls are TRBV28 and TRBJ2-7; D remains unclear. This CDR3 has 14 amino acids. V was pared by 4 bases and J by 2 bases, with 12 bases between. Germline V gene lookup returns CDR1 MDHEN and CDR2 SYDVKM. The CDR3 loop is CASSSGSITYEQYF. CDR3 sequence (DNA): TGTGCCAGCAGTTCCGGGTCGATAACCTACGAGCAGTACTTC.

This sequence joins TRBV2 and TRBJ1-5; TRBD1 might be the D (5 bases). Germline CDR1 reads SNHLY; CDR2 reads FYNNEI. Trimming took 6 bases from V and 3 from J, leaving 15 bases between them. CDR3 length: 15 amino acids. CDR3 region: CASRPRGLDNQPQHF. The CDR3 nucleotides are TGTGCCAGCAGACCCCGGGGGTTGGACAATCAGCCCCAGCATTTT.

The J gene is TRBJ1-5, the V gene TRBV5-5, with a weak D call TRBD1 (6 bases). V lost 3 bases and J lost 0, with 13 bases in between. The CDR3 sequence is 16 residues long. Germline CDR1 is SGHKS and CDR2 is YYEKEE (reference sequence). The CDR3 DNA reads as TGTGCCAGCAGCTATAGACAGGTAGATAGCAATCAGCCCCAGCATTTT. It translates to CASSYRQVDSNQPQHF. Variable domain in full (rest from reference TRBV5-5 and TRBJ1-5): DAGVTQSPTHLIKTRGQQVTLRCSPISGHKSVSWYQQVLGQGPQFIFQYYEKEERGRGNFPDRFSARQFPNYSSELNVNALLLGDSALYLCASSYRQVDSNQPQHFGDGTRLSIL.

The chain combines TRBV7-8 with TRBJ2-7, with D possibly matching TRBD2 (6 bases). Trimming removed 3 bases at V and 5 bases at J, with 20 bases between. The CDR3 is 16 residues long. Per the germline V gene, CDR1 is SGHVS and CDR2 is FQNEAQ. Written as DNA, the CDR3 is TGTGCCAGCAGCTTCCGTTTTGGTCCGGAGGGGAACGAGCAGTACTTC. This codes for CASSFRFGPEGNEQYF.

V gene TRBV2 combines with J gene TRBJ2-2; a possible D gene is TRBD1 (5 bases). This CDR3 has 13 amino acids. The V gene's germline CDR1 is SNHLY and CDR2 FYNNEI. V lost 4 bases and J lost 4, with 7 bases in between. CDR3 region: CASSGQTTGELFF. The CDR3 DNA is TGTGCCAGCAGTGGACAGACCACCGGGGAGCTGTTTTTT.

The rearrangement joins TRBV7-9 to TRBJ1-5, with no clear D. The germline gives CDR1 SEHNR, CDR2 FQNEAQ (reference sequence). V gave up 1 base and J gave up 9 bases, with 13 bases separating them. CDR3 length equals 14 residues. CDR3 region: CASSLGVPSGPQHF. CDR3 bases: TGTGCCAGCAGCTTAGGGGTCCCCTCGGGGCCCCAGCATTTT.

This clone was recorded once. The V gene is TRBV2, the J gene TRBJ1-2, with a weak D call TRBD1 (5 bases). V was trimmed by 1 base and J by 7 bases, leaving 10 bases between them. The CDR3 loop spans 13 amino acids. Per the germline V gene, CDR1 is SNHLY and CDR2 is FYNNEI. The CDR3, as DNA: TGTGCCAGCAGTGAAGACGGTGGGGCTGGCTACACCTTC. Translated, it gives CASSEDGGAGYTF.

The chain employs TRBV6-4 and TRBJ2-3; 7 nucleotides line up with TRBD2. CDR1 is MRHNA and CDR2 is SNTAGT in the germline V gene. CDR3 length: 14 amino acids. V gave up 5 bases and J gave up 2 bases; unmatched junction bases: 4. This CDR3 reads CASSRREPTDTQYF. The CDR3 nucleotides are TGTGCCAGCAGTAGGCGGGAGCCCACAGATACGCAGTATTTT.

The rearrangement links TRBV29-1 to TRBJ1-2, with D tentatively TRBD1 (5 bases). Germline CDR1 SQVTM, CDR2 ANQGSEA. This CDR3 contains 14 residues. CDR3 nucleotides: TGCACCGTGGGGCCCGCCAATAGTGACTATGGCTACACCTTC. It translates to CTVGPANSDYGYTF.

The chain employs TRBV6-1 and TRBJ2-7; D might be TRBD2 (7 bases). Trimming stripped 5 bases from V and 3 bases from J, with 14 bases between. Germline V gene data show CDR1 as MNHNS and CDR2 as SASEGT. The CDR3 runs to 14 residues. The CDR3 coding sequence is TGTGCCAGCAGTAAGGGGGGGACGGACTACGAGCAGTACTTC. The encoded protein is CASSKGGTDYEQYF.

The CDR3 loop reads CASSQFSYNEQFF. DNA of the CDR3: TGTGCCAGCAGCCAATTCAGTTACAATGAGCAGTTCTTC. The chain couples TRBV16 to TRBJ2-1; D uncertain. V shed 1 base and J shed 4 bases, with 5 bases lying between them. Looked up from germline, CDR1 is KGHSY and CDR2 is FQNENV. This CDR3 is built from 13 residues. Full variable domain (rest looked up from reference TRBV16 and TRBJ2-1): GEEVAQTPKHLVRGEGQKAKLYCAPIKGHSYVFWYQQVLKNEFKFLISFQNENVFDETGMPKERFSAKCLPNSPCSLEIQATKLEDSAVYFCASSQFSYNEQFFGPGTRLTVL.

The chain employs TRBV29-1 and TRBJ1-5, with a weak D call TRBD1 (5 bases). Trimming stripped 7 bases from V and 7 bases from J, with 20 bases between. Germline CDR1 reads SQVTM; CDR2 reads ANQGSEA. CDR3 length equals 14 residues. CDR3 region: CSASGTGGEQPQHF. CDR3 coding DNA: TGCAGCGCCTCCGGGACGGGGGGGGAACAGCCCCAGCATTTT.

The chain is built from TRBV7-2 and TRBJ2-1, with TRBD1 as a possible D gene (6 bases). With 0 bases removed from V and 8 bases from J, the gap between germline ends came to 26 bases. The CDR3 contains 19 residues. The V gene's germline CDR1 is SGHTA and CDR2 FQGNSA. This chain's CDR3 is CASSLAGDIVGRGSDEQFF. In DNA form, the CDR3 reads TGTGCCAGCAGCTTAGCGGGGGACATTGTCGGACGTGGGTCGGATGAGCAGTTCTTC.

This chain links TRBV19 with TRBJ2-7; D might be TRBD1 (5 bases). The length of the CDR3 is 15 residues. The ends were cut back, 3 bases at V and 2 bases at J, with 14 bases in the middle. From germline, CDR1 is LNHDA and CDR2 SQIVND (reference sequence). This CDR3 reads CASSMYQGFTYEQYF. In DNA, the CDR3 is TGTGCCAGTAGTATGTATCAGGGATTCACCTACGAGCAGTACTTC.

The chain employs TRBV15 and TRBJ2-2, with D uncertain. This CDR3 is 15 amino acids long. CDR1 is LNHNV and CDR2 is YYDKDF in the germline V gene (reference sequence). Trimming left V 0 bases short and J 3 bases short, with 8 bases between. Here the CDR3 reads CATSREGRDTGELFF. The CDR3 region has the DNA TGTGCCACCAGCAGAGAGGGCAGAGACACCGGGGAGCTGTTTTTT.

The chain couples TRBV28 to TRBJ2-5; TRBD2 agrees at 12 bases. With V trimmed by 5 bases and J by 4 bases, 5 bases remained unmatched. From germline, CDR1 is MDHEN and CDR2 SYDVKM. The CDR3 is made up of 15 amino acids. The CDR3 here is CASSPRLAGAETQYF. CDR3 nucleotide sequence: TGTGCCAGCAGTCCCCGACTAGCGGGAGCAGAGACCCAGTACTTC.

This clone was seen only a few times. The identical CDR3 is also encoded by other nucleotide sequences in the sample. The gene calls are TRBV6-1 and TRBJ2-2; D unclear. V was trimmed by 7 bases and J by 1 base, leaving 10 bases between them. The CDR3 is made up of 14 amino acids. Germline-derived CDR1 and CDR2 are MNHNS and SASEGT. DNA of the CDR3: TGTGCCAGCACCGGTCAGCGGAACACCGGGGAGCTGTTTTTT. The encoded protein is CASTGQRNTGELFF.

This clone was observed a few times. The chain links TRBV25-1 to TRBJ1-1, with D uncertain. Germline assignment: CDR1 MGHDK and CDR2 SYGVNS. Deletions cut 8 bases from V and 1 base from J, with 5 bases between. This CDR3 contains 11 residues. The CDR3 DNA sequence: TGTGCCAGCTCTTGGAACACTGAAGCTTTCTTT. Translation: CASSWNTEAFF.

As DNA, the CDR3 is TGTGCCAGCAGTACGGGGATGCAGGGGACGGATACGCAGTATTTT. It yields the protein CASSTGMQGTDTQYF. The chain uses TRBV27 and TRBJ2-3; maybe TRBD1 (6 bases). The CDR3 contains 15 residues. CDR1 is MNHEY and CDR2 is SMNVEV in the germline V gene (reference sequence). V lost 5 bases, J lost 6 bases, and 18 bases lay in between.

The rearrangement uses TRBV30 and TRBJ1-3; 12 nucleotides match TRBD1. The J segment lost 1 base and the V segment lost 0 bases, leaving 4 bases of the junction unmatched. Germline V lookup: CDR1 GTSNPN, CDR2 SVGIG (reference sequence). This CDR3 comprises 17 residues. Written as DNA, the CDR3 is TGTGCCTGGAGTGTAGGGACAGGGGGCTTATCTGGAAACACCATATATTTT. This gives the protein CAWSVGTGGLSGNTIYF. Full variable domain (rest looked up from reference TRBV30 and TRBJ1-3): SQTIHQWPATLVQPVGSPLSLECTVEGTSNPNLYWYRQAAGRGLQLLFYSVGIGQISSEVPQNLSASRPQDRQFILSSKKLLLSDSGFYLCAWSVGTGGLSGNTIYFGEGSWLTVV.

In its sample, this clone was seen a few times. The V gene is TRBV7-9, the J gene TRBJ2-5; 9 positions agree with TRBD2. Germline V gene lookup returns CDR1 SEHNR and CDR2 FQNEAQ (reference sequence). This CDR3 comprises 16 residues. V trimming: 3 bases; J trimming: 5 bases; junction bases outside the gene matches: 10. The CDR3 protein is CASSFFGGGAGETQYF. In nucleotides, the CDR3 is TGTGCCAGCAGCTTCTTTGGCGGGGGGGCTGGGGAGACCCAGTACTTC.

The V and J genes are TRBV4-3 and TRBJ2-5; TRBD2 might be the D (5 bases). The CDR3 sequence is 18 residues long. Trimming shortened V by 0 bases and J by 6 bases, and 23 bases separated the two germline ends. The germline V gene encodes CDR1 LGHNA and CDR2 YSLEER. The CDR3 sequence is CASSQDPPQWWAGQTQYF. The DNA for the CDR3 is TGCGCCAGCAGCCAAGACCCCCCCCAGTGGTGGGCGGGCCAGACCCAGTACTTC.

CDR3 DNA: TGTGCCATCAGCGCCGCCGGGACAGGGGTGAACGGGGAGCTGTTTTTT. It specifies CAISAAGTGVNGELFF. J is TRBJ2-2 and V is TRBV10-3, with 10 bases lining up with TRBD1. CDR3 size: 16 residues. The germline CDR1 and CDR2 sequences are ENHRY and SYGVKD. Trimming took 6 bases from V and 7 from J; bases not matched to a gene: 11.

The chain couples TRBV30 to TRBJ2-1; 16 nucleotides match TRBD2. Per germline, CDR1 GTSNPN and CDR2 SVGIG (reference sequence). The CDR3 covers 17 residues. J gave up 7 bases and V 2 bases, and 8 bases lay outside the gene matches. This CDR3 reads CAWSKGTSGRAGNEQFF. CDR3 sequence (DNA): TGTGCCTGGAGTAAAGGGACTAGCGGGAGGGCCGGGAATGAGCAGTTCTTC.

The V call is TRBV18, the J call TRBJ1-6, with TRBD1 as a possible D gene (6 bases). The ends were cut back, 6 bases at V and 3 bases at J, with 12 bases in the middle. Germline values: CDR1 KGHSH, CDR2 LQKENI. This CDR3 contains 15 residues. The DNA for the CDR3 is TGTGCCAGCTCCCAAGGACAGTACTATAATTCACCCCTCCACTTT. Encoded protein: CASSQGQYYNSPLHF.

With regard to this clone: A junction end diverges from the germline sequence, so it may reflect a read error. CDR3 DNA sequence: TGTGCCCGGAGTACCGCTAGCGGGGGCCCCTACGAGCAGTACTTC. It encodes CARSTASGGPYEQYF. The chain uses TRBV30 and TRBJ2-7; TRBD2 matches at 10 bases. The CDR3 has 15 amino acids. Germline CDR1 reads GTSNPN; CDR2 reads SVGIG (reference sequence). Full variable domain (remainder filled in from reference TRBV30 and TRBJ2-7): SQTIHQWPATLVQPVGSPLSLECTVEGTSNPNLYWYRQAAGRGLQLLFYSVGIGQISSEVPQNLSASRPQDRQFILSSKKLLLSDSGFYLCARSTASGGPYEQYFGPGTRLTVT.